This record covers a single TCR beta chain. Its matching antigen is unknown. Those who donated were healthy bone marrow donors. The data derive from a study of cytomegalovirus exposure and HLA in healthy donors. Study outcomes and limitations: Among TCR beta chains, those listed as cytomegalovirus-associated numbered about 160. Presence/absence analyses assumed roughly uniform sequencing depth across donors, which may not hold.

The CDR3 is 15 residues long. Per the germline V gene, CDR1 is SEHNR and CDR2 is FQNEAQ (reference sequence). V gave up 3 bases and J gave up 2 bases, with 12 bases separating them. Both 60 Vbeta primers and 13 Jbeta primers went into the PCR. Some clones are missing from TCRdb's copy, which holds only in-frame ones; the method was immunoSEQ multiplex PCR. The sample has about 200,000 clones; around 73% are singletons. The rearrangement joins TRBV7-9 to TRBJ2-3, with no clear D. The sample was PBMCs. The TCR comes from a woman between 25 and 40 years old in good health and CMV-seronegative. The CDR3 here is CASSFVVRPTDTQYF. In DNA, the CDR3 is TGTGCCAGCAGCTTCGTGGTGCGCCCCACAGATACGCAGTATTTT.